This note documents a single T cell receptor beta chain sequence. As yet, its antigen is unknown. This specimen comes from a study of cytomegalovirus exposure and HLA in healthy donors. Study results and limitations: Most CMV-associated TCR beta chains were later found to appear HLA-restricted. Highly shared variants forming one cluster were likely a sequencing artifact. Most TCR sequences proved rare, with some public TCRs found in many donors.

PCR amplification relied on 60 Vbeta primers (plus 13 Jbeta primers). The data were produced by immunoSEQ multiplex PCR, yet TCRdb's version contains in-frame clones alone and is incomplete. This table holds some 220,000 clones, approximately 84% found once. The CDR3 runs to 11 residues. V lost 5 bases to trimming and J lost 7 bases, with 7 bases between them. Germline V lookup: CDR1 SGHAT, CDR2 FQNNGV. This receptor was obtained from a woman aged 40 to 55 in good health and CMV-seronegative. Material: PBMCs. The J gene is TRBJ2-3, the V gene TRBV11-2; D unresolved. The CDR3 loop reads CASSPSHTQYF. CDR3 nucleotide sequence: TGTGCCAGCAGCCCCTCCCATACGCAGTATTTT.